This T cell receptor beta chain emerged from a study of spatial heterogeneity in lung cancer. Whole-study results and caveats: Mutation counts in tumors were tracked by counts of expanded intratumoral alpha and beta TCRs.

Time point meaning: sample taken at primary tumor resection. The donors were 65 to 85 patients with non-small cell lung cancer that was early-stage and untreated. Whole RNA, isolated from tumor, nontumor lung or frozen PBMC, was sequenced without prior sorting. Germline-derived CDR1 and CDR2 are SGHRS and YFSETQ. J gave up 0 bases and V 4 bases, and 14 bases lay outside the gene matches. The CDR3 length is 20 residues. Sample share makes this clonotype large. Its antigen is still unknown. Via MiXCR, TCRdb re-called the 5' RACE reads, giving one row per CDR3 protein. This repertoire shows around 1,500 distinct CDR3 sequences, approximately 7% found once; its top ten account for 10%.

The material sequenced was lung tumor tissue, taken at surgery. This receptor was obtained from a female donor with early-stage non-small cell lung cancer. V and J are TRBV5-1 and TRBJ2-2; 11 positions match TRBD1. The chain's CDR3 is CASSRRGTGGISANTGELFF. The CDR3 region has the DNA TGCGCCAGCAGCCGTCGTGGGACAGGGGGTATTAGCGCGAACACCGGGGAGCTGTTTTTT.